The source of this TCR beta chain is a study of T cells after yellow fever vaccination (dated by TCRdb to between 2018 and 2021). Regarding the study in general: The SMART-Seq v4 Ultra Low Input RNA kit was used to prepare libraries from fractions with low cell numbers. To follow T-cell clones before and after primary and booster YFV17D yellow fever vaccination, bulk TCR alpha and beta repertoires were sequenced over time. Two healthy male donors made up the cohort, one aged 18 to 29 years and the other aged 30 to 39 years. Blood was collected at multiple timepoints before and after primary and secondary immunization, and bulk PBMC replicates and cell subsets were isolated.

TCR cDNA was synthesized by 5'RACE template switching, through which a universal primer site and unique molecular identifiers were introduced. cDNA synthesis was primed from both the TCR alpha and TCR beta constant segments. Library amplification involved two PCR steps, and the second step added sample barcodes and sequencing adapters. Sequencing of the libraries was done on either Illumina HiSeq 2500 (2x100 bp) or NovaSeq (2x150 bp). In the paper's pipeline: Reads were demultiplexed and collapsed into UMI consensus sequences with MIGEC, and V(D)J alignment was performed with MiXCR. Clonotypes responding to the vaccine were identified with edgeR on replicate PBMC samples, with the criteria of FDR below 0.01 and a log2 fold change above 5 up to day 15. CD4 or CD8 identity was assigned to each bulk clonotype according to whether the clonotype was present at higher abundance in the sequenced CD4 repertoire or the sequenced CD8 repertoire. Through fastp at Q25 and MiXCR, TCRdb rebuilt clones from the public reads, retaining in-frame beta chains. Identical CDR3 protein sequences are pooled into one entry, listed with their most common genes and DNA. It is TCRdb's table, rather than the study itself, that gives the V and J calls and clone size. The sample has hundreds of thousands of distinct CDR3 sequences on record, around 12% of them singletons. About 16% of the sample comes from the top ten.

Concerning this clonotype itself: The clone's antigen remains unknown. No quality values exist for individual bases; no much larger clone is one base distant.

Study-wide findings and limitations: Only two donors were included in the study, so the extent to which the findings can be generalized is limited. The secondary T-cell response was weaker than the primary response but faster, peaking on day 5 instead of day 15. Most clones expanded after primary vaccination were re-detected after the booster (almost 98% of CD4 and about nine tenths of CD8), suggesting broad memory maintenance. Because abundant contaminating clonotypes from the bulk population could be contained in FACS-sorted repertoires, computational filtering was required. A small fraction of clonotypes appeared in both the CD4 and CD8 compartments, likely as a result of convergent recombination.

The junction carries 18 bases between V and J, which are trimmed by 8 bases and 4 bases respectively. Reading from cysteine to phenylalanine, the CDR3 counts 15 amino acids. Just the 45-base CDR3 DNA is kept, in frame starting at base 1. Explained via the paper, the treatment or condition label denotes: live attenuated yellow fever vaccine strain. Two biological replicates of bulk PBMCs were collected at each blood-draw timepoint. PBMCs were isolated from peripheral blood using a standard Ficoll-Paque protocol. TriZol was used to extract RNA from bulk PBMCs, CD4 and CD8 fractions, and dextramer-positive and dextramer-negative fractions.

The specimen comprised PBMCs, sampled on the day of the yellow fever booster vaccination. The sequence was obtained from a young man who received the YFV17D yellow fever vaccine. This chain is built from TRBV12-3 or TRBV12-4 and TRBJ2-1, with a weak D call of TRBD1 (5 bases match). The CDR3 protein: CASRLQAGLYNEQFF. The nucleotides read TGTGCCAGCCGCCTACAGGCAGGATTATACAATGAGCAGTTCTTC.